This TCR beta chain came from a study of radiotherapy plus CTLA-4 blockade in lung cancer. Focal radiation plus CTLA-4 blockade with ipilimumab was given to patients with chemo-refractory metastatic non-small-cell lung cancer. Trimming at V came to 6 bases and at J to 10 bases, leaving 11 bases not matched to a gene. CDR1 and CDR2 (germline): MNHEY, SVGAGI. This CDR3 has 15 residues. Some clones are missing from TCRdb's copy, which holds only in-frame ones; the method was immunoSEQ multiplex PCR. The sample contains about 77,000 clones, under 75% of which appear only once. The origin of this receptor is a human donor with non-small cell lung cancer whose response to radiotherapy plus ipilimumab could not be evaluated. J is TRBJ1-4 and V is TRBV6-5, with TRBD1 identical over 10 bases. The sample in question was peripheral blood, obtained from a patient treated with radiotherapy plus ipilimumab. CDR3 nucleotides: TGTGCCAGCAGAGCGGGACAGGGGAATCAGGGAAAACTGTTTTTT. This sequence encodes CASRAGQGNQGKLFF.